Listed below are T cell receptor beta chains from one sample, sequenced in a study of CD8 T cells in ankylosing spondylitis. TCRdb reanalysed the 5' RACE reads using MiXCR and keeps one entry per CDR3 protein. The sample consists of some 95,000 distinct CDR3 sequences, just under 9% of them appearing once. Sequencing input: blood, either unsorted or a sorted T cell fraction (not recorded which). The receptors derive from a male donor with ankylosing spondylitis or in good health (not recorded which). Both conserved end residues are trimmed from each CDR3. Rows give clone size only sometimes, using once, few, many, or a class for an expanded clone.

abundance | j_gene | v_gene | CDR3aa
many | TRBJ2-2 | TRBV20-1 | SARPPSGVDTGELF
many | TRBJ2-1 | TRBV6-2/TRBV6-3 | ASIIGTSGGRRNEQF
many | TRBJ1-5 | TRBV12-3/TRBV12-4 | ASSLTENQPQH
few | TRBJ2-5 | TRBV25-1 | ASQQVDQETQY
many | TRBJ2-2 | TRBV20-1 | SARDAGGNTGELF
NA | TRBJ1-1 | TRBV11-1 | ASSPGRVNTEAF
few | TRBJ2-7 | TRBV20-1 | SASASGGPYEQY
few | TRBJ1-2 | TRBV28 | ASTVRGTVYGYT
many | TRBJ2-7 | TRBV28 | ASSLHDRAVEQY
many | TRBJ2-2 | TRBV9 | ASSATTGANTGELF
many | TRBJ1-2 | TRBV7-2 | ASSLPPSYYGYT
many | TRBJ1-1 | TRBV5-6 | ASSLWEQGARTEAF
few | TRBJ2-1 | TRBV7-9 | ASSRLMGKQF
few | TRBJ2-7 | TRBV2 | ASTETSGVSYEQY
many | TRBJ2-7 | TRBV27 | ASSFGQSSYEQY
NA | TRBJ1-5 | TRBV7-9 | ASSKQENQPQH
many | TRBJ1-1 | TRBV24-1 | ATSDSSQGDSAEAF
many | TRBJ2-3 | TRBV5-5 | ASSLVRDTDTQY
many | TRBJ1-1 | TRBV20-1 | SARDGEAF
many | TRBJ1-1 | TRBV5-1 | ASSFSYPSLGNTEAF
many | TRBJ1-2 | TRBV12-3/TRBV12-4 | ASSLGSWDGYGYT
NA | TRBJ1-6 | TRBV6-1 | ASSERQGSSPLH
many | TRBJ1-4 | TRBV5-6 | ASSLGRRNEKLF
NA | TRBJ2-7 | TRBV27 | ASSLSDRVIPQY
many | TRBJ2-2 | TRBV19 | ASNGQGAFGELF
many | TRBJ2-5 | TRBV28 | ASSLTRTQY
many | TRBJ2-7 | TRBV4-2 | ASSQSTSGGAHEQY
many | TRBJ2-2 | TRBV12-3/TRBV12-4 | ASSLWSRWELF
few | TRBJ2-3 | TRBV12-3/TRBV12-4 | ASSLGLAGTTDTQY
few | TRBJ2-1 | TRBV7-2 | ASSLNRFNEQF
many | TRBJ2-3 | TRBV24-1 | ATSDGGRDATDTQY
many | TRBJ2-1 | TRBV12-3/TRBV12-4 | ASSLMGTSDF
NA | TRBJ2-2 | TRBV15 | ATSRERLTGELF
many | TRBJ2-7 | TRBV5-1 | ASSLGGGQSSYEQY
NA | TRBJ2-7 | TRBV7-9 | ASSPLDRLSYEQY
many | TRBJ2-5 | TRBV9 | ASSTGQETQY
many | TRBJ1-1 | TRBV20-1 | SASRDMNTEAF
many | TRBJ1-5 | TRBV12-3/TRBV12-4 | ASSPGTGKNQPQH
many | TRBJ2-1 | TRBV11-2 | ASSIGPGLADNEQF
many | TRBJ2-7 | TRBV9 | ASSPDATGFYEQY